The 23 T cell receptor beta chains in this list originate from one sample, sequenced in a study of early T cells in non-severe SARS-CoV-2 infection. Using its own MiXCR run on the 5' RACE reads, TCRdb lists one record per CDR3 protein. The sample lists under 90,000 distinct CDR3 sequences, around 13% occurring once. Sample: whole blood. All receptors come from an adult who was a healthcare worker with PCR-confirmed SARS-CoV-2 infection or an uninfected control (not recorded which).

V gene TRBV4-2 combines with J gene TRBJ1-2; 8 bases align to TRBD1. This CDR3 contains 15 residues. The V gene's germline CDR1 is LGHNA and CDR2 YNFKEQ. After removal of 0 bases from V and 6 bases from J, the junction contained 6 bases not matched to a gene. The CDR3 coding sequence is TGTGCCAGCAGCCAAGAAGGGACAGGAGGCAATGGCTACACCTTC. This gives the protein CASSQEGTGGNGYTF.

V and J are TRBV10-3 and TRBJ1-1, with 9 bases aligning to TRBD1. The germline gives CDR1 ENHRY, CDR2 SYGVKD. Unmatched junction bases numbered 4, after V lost 6 bases and J lost 2 bases. This CDR3 has 14 amino acids. CDR3 sequence reads: CAIRSTGGNTEAFF. CDR3 bases: TGTGCCATCAGGAGCACAGGGGGCAACACTGAAGCTTTCTTT.

This clonotype was recorded at least ten times. The chain joins TRBV7-2 to TRBJ2-7, with 8 positions matching TRBD1. This CDR3 is built from 14 residues. Per germline, CDR1 SGHTA and CDR2 FQGNSA. V gave up 5 bases and J gave up 4 bases; unmatched junction bases: 7. The CDR3 DNA reads TGTGCCAGCAGCACCCGGACAGGGCCTTACGAGCAGTACTTC. It is translated as CASSTRTGPYEQYF.

The chain employs TRBV12-3 or TRBV12-4 and TRBJ1-6; 10 bases fit TRBD1. The CDR3 runs to 14 residues. V gave up 5 bases and J gave up 11 bases; unmatched junction bases: 6. CDR3 amino acids: CASSRQGANPPLHF. As DNA, the CDR3 is TGTGCCAGCAGTCGACAGGGGGCCAATCCACCCCTCCACTTT.

At least ten counts were recorded for this clonotype. This sequence joins TRBV6-2 or TRBV6-3 and TRBJ2-2; 12 nucleotides align to TRBD1. Germline values: CDR1 MNHEY, CDR2 SVGEGT. The CDR3 contains 15 residues. V gave up 10 bases and J gave up 9 bases; unmatched junction bases: 12. The CDR3 sequence: CATFSGGQGARELFF. DNA for the CDR3: TGTGCCACCTTCTCGGGGGGACAGGGGGCCCGGGAGCTGTTTTTT.

This rearrangement joins TRBV10-2 to TRBJ2-7; D gene uncertain. Germline V gene sequence: CDR1 WSHSY, CDR2 SAAADI. Trimming stripped 1 base from V and 4 bases from J, with 8 bases between. This CDR3 contains 13 residues. Here the CDR3 DNA reads TGCGCCAGCAGTGAGTTCCCCAGGTACGAGCAGTACTTC. It encodes CASSEFPRYEQYF.

This chain joins TRBV24-1 and TRBJ1-2; possibly TRBD1 for D (6 bases). The germline gives CDR1 KGHDR, CDR2 SFDVKD. Trimming left V 9 bases short and J 2 bases short, with 12 bases between. This CDR3 contains 13 residues. CDR3 DNA: TGTGCCACCGGAGGGACACCCAACTATGGCTACACCTTC. Protein sequence: CATGGTPNYGYTF.

This clonotype was found many times. This chain uses TRBV11-2 with TRBJ2-2; TRBD2 agrees at 7 bases. The germline gives CDR1 SGHAT, CDR2 FQNNGV. V shed 2 bases and J 6 bases; nucleotides not matched to a gene: 3. The CDR3 has 14 residues. CDR3 protein: CASSLNRGAGELFF. CDR3 DNA: TGTGCCAGCAGCTTAAACCGGGGGGCCGGGGAGCTGTTTTTT.

There are many counts of this clonotype. CDR3 sequence (DNA): TGCGCCAGCAGCCAAGTCCAGAACACTGAAGCTTTCTTT. Its protein is CASSQVQNTEAFF. The V gene is TRBV4-1, the J gene TRBJ1-1; D call uncertain. CDR3 length: 13 residues. V lost 1 base to trimming and J lost 1 base, with 4 bases between them. Germline V gives CDR1 MGHRA, CDR2 YSYEKL.

The chain has TRBV5-4 and TRBJ2-1; D uncertain. The CDR3 length is 13 residues. The V end lost 6 bases, the J end lost 6 bases, and 13 bases lay between the germline ends. Per the germline V gene, CDR1 is SGHNT and CDR2 is YYREEE (reference sequence). The CDR3 DNA follows: TGTGCCAGCATCCGGTGGGGTGGCAATGAGCAGTTCTTC. It encodes CASIRWGGNEQFF. The full variable domain, its missing parts supplied by reference TRBV5-4 and TRBJ2-1, is ETGVTQSPTHLIKTRGQQVTLRCSSQSGHNTVSWYQQALGQGPQFIFQYYREEENGRGNFPPRFSGLQFPNYSSELNVNALELDDSALYLCASIRWGGNEQFFGPGTRLTVL.

In its sample, this clonotype was seen a few times. The chain links TRBV15 to TRBJ2-1; D gene ambiguous. Trimming took off 5 bases at V and 5 bases at J, with 13 bases between the two ends. Germline lookup yields CDR1 LNHNV and CDR2 YYDKDF (reference sequence). The CDR3 has 14 residues. DNA for the CDR3: TGTGCCACCAGCGTAACCAGAAGGGACAATGAGCAGTTCTTC. Protein sequence: CATSVTRRDNEQFF.

The chain employs TRBV28 and TRBJ1-3, with 8 bases matching TRBD1. V shed 6 bases, J shed 2 bases, and the junction held 6 bases outside the gene matches. The CDR3 runs to 15 residues. Germline CDR1 reads MDHEN; CDR2 reads SYDVKM. The CDR3 here is CASSQTGVAGNTIYF. The DNA for the CDR3 is TGTGCCAGCAGCCAGACAGGGGTAGCTGGAAACACCATATATTTT.

This clonotype was counted only a few times. The V call is TRBV11-2, the J call TRBJ2-3; D may correspond to TRBD1 or TRBD2 (5 bases each). CDR1 SGHAT and CDR2 FQNNGV come from the germline V gene. Trimming cost V 0 bases and J 6 bases, with 28 bases left between them. The CDR3 extends over 20 amino acids. CDR3 sequence (DNA): TGTGCCAGCAGCTTAGAGCCGGTTTCTCAAGCCGGGACCCCATCCGATACGCAGTATTTT. It encodes CASSLEPVSQAGTPSDTQYF.

This clonotype was counted only a few times. The V and J genes are TRBV6-6 and TRBJ1-6; 8 bases line up with TRBD1. The CDR3 is 18 residues long. Germline values: CDR1 MNHNY, CDR2 SVGAGI (reference sequence). V shed 4 bases, J shed 0 bases, and the junction held 8 bases outside the gene matches. The CDR3, as DNA: TGTGCCAGCAGTTTCATCCGGGACAGGTACTCCTATAATTCACCCCTCCACTTT. This sequence encodes CASSFIRDRYSYNSPLHF.

Ten or more counts support this clonotype. The chain recombines TRBV6-5 with TRBJ1-1; 8 bases are a match to TRBD1. Germline CDR1 is MNHEY and CDR2 is SVGAGI. This CDR3 region has 16 residues. V lost 2 bases to trimming and J lost 1 base; unmatched junction nucleotides: 6. The CDR3 here is CASSYTGQDPNTEAFF. In DNA, the CDR3 is TGTGCCAGCAGTTACACGGGACAGGACCCGAACACTGAAGCTTTCTTT.

This clonotype was counted at least ten times. The chain uses TRBV20-1 and TRBJ2-5; D unresolved. Germline V CDR1 and CDR2: DFQATT, SNEGSKA (reference sequence). V gave up 0 bases and J gave up 2 bases, with 7 bases separating them. The CDR3 extends over 13 amino acids. The CDR3 nucleotides read TGCAGTGCTAGAGATCATGAGCAAGAGACCCAGTACTTC. Amino acid sequence: CSARDHEQETQYF.

This clonotype was seen a few times. V is TRBV6-2 or TRBV6-3 and J is TRBJ2-7, with TRBD1 matching over 9 bases. Germline V gene data show CDR1 as MNHEY and CDR2 as SVGEGT. J lost 3 bases, V lost 10 bases, and 10 bases had no gene match. The CDR3 consists of 14 residues. The CDR3 DNA sequence: TGTGCCACCCGAAGAGGGACAGGGCACTACGAGCAGTACTTC. Its protein is CATRRGTGHYEQYF.

This clonotype turned up a few times. V gene TRBV12-3 or TRBV12-4 combines with J gene TRBJ2-5, with TRBD2 identical over 8 bases. V was pared by 4 bases and J by 5 bases, with 3 bases of the junction left unmatched. The CDR3 is 13 residues long. CDR3 protein: CASSSGGVETQYF. CDR3 bases: TGTGCCAGCAGTTCGGGAGGGGTTGAGACCCAGTACTTC.

This clonotype came up a few times. This chain links TRBV6-2 or TRBV6-3 with TRBJ2-7, with D possibly TRBD2 on 5 matching bases. Germline assignment: CDR1 MNHEY and CDR2 SVGEGT. Trimming took 5 bases from V and 4 from J, leaving 9 bases between them. CDR3 size: 12 residues. The CDR3 here is CASSNGVYEQYF. The DNA of the CDR3 is TGTGCCAGCAGTAACGGGGTATACGAGCAGTACTTC.

The table lists this clonotype with a few counts. The J gene is TRBJ1-2, the V gene TRBV4-3; tentative D call: TRBD1 (5 bases). V lost 1 base to trimming and J lost 0 bases, with 9 bases between them. This CDR3 spans 15 amino acids. Germline V gene lookup returns CDR1 LGHNA and CDR2 YSLEER. The CDR3 nucleotides are TGCGCCAGCAGCCAAGGGACATCCGCTAACTATGGCTACACCTTC. Its protein is CASSQGTSANYGYTF.

The chain recombines TRBV7-9 with TRBJ2-3; D remains unclear. Germline values: CDR1 SEHNR, CDR2 FQNEAQ (reference sequence). This CDR3 is built from 15 residues. V dropped 2 bases and J dropped 2 bases, with 11 bases sitting between them. In DNA, the CDR3 is TGTGCCAGCAGCTTAACAGTCACTATCACAGATACGCAGTATTTT. The encoded protein is CASSLTVTITDTQYF.

V and J are TRBV11-2 and TRBJ2-7; D not certain. V lost 4 bases and J 2 bases, leaving 21 bases between the germline ends. Germline V gene data show CDR1 as SGHAT and CDR2 as FQNNGV. The CDR3 is made up of 17 amino acids. The CDR3 region is CASSSVRKAQPPYEQYF. For the CDR3, the DNA is TGTGCCAGCAGCTCAGTGAGAAAGGCTCAGCCCCCCTACGAGCAGTACTTC.

This clonotype has a handful of counts. The V call is TRBV28, the J call TRBJ2-3; D gene ambiguous. The CDR3 spans 16 residues. Germline V lookup: CDR1 MDHEN, CDR2 SYDVKM. Trimming removed 6 bases from V and 3 bases from J, with 19 bases in between. The CDR3 reads CASSAPSQLSTDTQYF. CDR3 nucleotide sequence: TGTGCCAGCAGCGCCCCATCCCAATTAAGTACAGATACGCAGTATTTT.